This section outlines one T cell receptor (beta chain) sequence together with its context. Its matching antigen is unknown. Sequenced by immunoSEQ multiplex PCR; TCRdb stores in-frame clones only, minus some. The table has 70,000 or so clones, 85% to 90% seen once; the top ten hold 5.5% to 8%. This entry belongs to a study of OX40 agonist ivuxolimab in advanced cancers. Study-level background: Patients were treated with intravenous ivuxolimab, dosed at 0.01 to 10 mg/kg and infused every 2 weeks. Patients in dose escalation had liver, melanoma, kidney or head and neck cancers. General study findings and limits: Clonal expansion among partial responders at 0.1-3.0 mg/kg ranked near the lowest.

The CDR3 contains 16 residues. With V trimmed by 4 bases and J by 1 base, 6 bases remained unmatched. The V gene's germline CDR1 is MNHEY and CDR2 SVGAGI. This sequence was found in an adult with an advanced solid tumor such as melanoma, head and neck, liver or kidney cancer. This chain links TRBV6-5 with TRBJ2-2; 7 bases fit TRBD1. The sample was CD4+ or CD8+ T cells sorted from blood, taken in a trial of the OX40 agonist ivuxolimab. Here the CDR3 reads CASSSPRQGNTGELFF. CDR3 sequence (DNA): TGTGCCAGCAGTTCACCGAGACAGGGGAACACCGGGGAGCTGTTTTTT.